The next 20 T cell receptor beta chains were all read from a single sample in a study of blood T cell repertoires in COVID-19. Libraries were prepared by immunoSEQ multiplex PCR; TCRdb keeps only in-frame clonotypes and omits some of them. The sample carries roughly 410,000 clones, approximately 90% recorded once. Sequences were obtained from peripheral blood. The receptors here all came from a woman between 40 and 55 years old with COVID-19, enrolled during active disease.

The chain uses TRBV18 and TRBJ1-3; 7 bases fit TRBD1. The length of the CDR3 is 15 residues. Losses at the gene ends were 2 bases for V and 3 bases for J; bases not matched to a gene: 4. Germline-derived CDR1 and CDR2 are KGHSH and LQKENI. The CDR3 protein is CASSPMGTDGNTIYF. The DNA of the CDR3 is TGTGCCAGCTCACCAATGGGGACAGATGGAAACACCATATATTTT.

V usage is TRBV3-1 (or the pseudogene TRBV3-2) and J usage is TRBJ1-5; TRBD1 matches 9 bases. Germline assignment: CDR1 LGHDT and CDR2 YNNKEL (reference sequence). The CDR3 runs 14 residues. V was pared by 3 bases and J by 8 bases, with 5 bases of the junction left unmatched. The CDR3 here is CASSHGQGKKPQHF. The CDR3 nucleotides read TGTGCCAGCAGCCATGGACAGGGGAAGAAGCCCCAGCATTTT.

This chain links TRBV28 with TRBJ2-7; D gene ambiguous. Germline V gives CDR1 MDHEN, CDR2 SYDVKM. V lost 6 bases and J 6 bases, leaving 12 bases between the germline ends. The CDR3 contains 12 residues. The CDR3 DNA reads as TGTGCCAGCAGCCTCCGTCTCGGCGAGCAGTACTTC. This encodes CASSLRLGEQYF.

The chain carries TRBV4-2 and TRBJ1-1, with TRBD1 matching over 7 bases. The V gene's germline CDR1 is LGHNA and CDR2 YNFKEQ. V was pared by 0 bases and J by 6 bases, with 4 bases of the junction left unmatched. The CDR3 has 14 amino acids. CDR3 protein: CASSQEPRGAEAFF. CDR3 DNA sequence: TGTGCCAGCAGCCAAGAGCCCAGGGGGGCTGAAGCTTTCTTT.

Only one count was recorded for this clone. This sample also contains other DNA sequences that code for the same CDR3. V gene TRBV5-1 combines with J gene TRBJ1-5; D possibly corresponds to TRBD1 (5 bases). Germline values: CDR1 SGHRS, CDR2 YFSETQ. V lost 4 bases and J lost 3, with 14 bases in between. The CDR3 is 15 residues long. The CDR3 is CASSLGPNSNQPQHF. In DNA form, the CDR3 reads TGCGCCAGCAGCCTGGGGCCGAATTCCAATCAGCCCCAGCATTTT.

This rearrangement joins TRBV7-2 to TRBJ1-1, with 7 bases that match TRBD1. In germline, CDR1 is SGHTA, CDR2 FQGNSA. The V segment lost 8 bases and the J segment 4 bases; nucleotides outside the gene matches: 7. The CDR3 consists of 13 residues. CDR3 sequence (DNA): TGTGCCAGCGCGAGGGGGCCGTCCACTGAAGCTTTCTTT. Amino acids: CASARGPSTEAFF.

Note on this clone: Different DNA sequences within this sample yield the same CDR3. V is TRBV7-2 and J is TRBJ2-2; 9 bases are shared with TRBD1. Germline CDR1 and CDR2: SGHTA and FQGNSA. Trimming removed 5 bases from V and 5 bases from J; junction bases left unmatched: 6. The CDR3 has 15 amino acids. In DNA, the CDR3 is TGTGCCAGCAGCCTCAAGACAGGGGGAACCGGGGAGCTGTTTTTT. It codes for CASSLKTGGTGELFF.

The CDR3 region has the DNA TGTGCCAGCAGTTTACAGGGGGCCTCAACTAATGAAAAACTGTTTTTT. It specifies CASSLQGASTNEKLFF. V usage is TRBV27 and J usage is TRBJ1-4; 8 nucleotides agree with TRBD1. The J segment lost 0 bases and the V segment lost 2 bases, leaving 2 bases of the junction unmatched. Germline CDR1 reads MNHEY; CDR2 reads SMNVEV (reference sequence). The CDR3 runs to 16 residues.

The V and J genes are TRBV5-6 and TRBJ2-5; 8 nucleotides match TRBD2. The J segment lost 2 bases and the V segment lost 2 bases, leaving 5 bases of the junction unmatched. There are 15 residues in the CDR3. In germline, CDR1 is SGHDT, CDR2 YYEEEE. The CDR3 DNA follows: TGTGCCAGCAGCTTTCCGGGAGGGGGGCAAGAGACCCAGTACTTC. Its protein is CASSFPGGGQETQYF. Full variable domain (remainder filled in from reference TRBV5-6 and TRBJ2-5): DAGVTQSPTHLIKTRGQQVTLRCSPKSGHDTVSWYQQALGQGPQFIFQYYEEEERQRGNFPDRFSGHQFPNYSSELNVNALLLGDSALYLCASSFPGGGQETQYFGPGTRLLVL.

This chain joins TRBV30 and TRBJ1-2, with a weak D call TRBD1 (5 bases). Germline values: CDR1 GTSNPN, CDR2 SVGIG (reference sequence). Trimming pared 2 bases from V and 0 bases from J, leaving 10 bases between. This CDR3 has 14 residues. CDR3 loop: CAWSRLTANYGYTF. The CDR3 DNA sequence: TGTGCCTGGAGTAGATTGACAGCTAACTATGGCTACACCTTC.

The J gene is TRBJ1-1, the V gene TRBV19; 7 bases are shared with TRBD1. Germline lookup yields CDR1 LNHDA and CDR2 SQIVND (reference sequence). Germline trimming cut 3 bases from V and 5 bases from J; bases unmatched to any gene: 9. This CDR3 comprises 15 residues. CDR3 sequence reads: CASSIQIGGATEAFF. In DNA, the CDR3 is TGTGCCAGTAGTATTCAGATAGGGGGCGCGACTGAAGCTTTCTTT.

Concerning this clone: The identical CDR3 is also encoded by other nucleotide sequences in the sample. This chain connects TRBV28 to TRBJ1-1; D is unclear. With 2 bases removed from V and 0 bases from J, the gap between germline ends came to 7 bases. CDR1 MDHEN and CDR2 SYDVKM come from the germline V gene. The CDR3 is made up of 14 amino acids. The CDR3 loop reads CASSLGGMNTEAFF. CDR3 bases: TGTGCCAGCAGTTTAGGAGGCATGAACACTGAAGCTTTCTTT.

The V gene is TRBV19, the J gene TRBJ2-3, with 9 bases that match TRBD2. V lost 2 bases to trimming and J lost 2 bases; unmatched junction nucleotides: 5. This CDR3 contains 16 residues. Germline V CDR1 and CDR2: LNHDA, SQIVND (reference sequence). DNA for the CDR3: TGTGCCAGTAGTATACCGGCGGGAGGGGTCACAGATACGCAGTATTTT. Residues: CASSIPAGGVTDTQYF.

This sequence joins TRBV5-4 and TRBJ1-2; TRBD1 aligns across 9 bases. The CDR3 is made up of 12 amino acids. CDR1 and CDR2 (germline): SGHNT, YYREEE (reference sequence). The V gene end was trimmed by 4 bases and the J gene end by 10 bases; junction bases not matched to a gene: 5. The chain's CDR3 is CASSRDRVDYTF. The CDR3, as DNA: TGTGCCAGCAGCCGGGACAGGGTTGACTACACCTTC.

The chain is built from TRBV11-1 and TRBJ2-5; D is possibly TRBD2 (6 bases). Trimming removed 8 bases from V and 0 bases from J, with 10 bases in between. CDR1 SGHAT and CDR2 FQDESV come from the germline V gene (reference sequence). This CDR3 spans 13 amino acids. The DNA for the CDR3 is TGTGCCAGCGGGACTTTGTACCAAGAGACCCAGTACTTC. Amino acids: CASGTLYQETQYF.

The chain joins TRBV10-2 to TRBJ1-5, with TRBD1 matching over 7 bases. The germline V gene encodes CDR1 WSHSY and CDR2 SAAADI. The CDR3 length is 15 residues. After removal of 2 bases from V and 2 bases from J, the junction contained 3 bases not matched to a gene. The CDR3 protein is CASSERTGRNQPQHF. DNA for the CDR3: TGCGCCAGCAGTGAGCGGACAGGTCGCAATCAGCCCCAGCATTTT.

The chain employs TRBV2 and TRBJ1-3; tentatively, D is TRBD1 (6 bases). V lost 5 bases and J lost 11, with 10 bases in between. The germline gives CDR1 SNHLY, CDR2 FYNNEI. The CDR3 sequence is 11 residues long. CDR3 region: CASSTGIAIYF. CDR3 nucleotide sequence: TGTGCCAGCAGTACAGGGATTGCCATATATTTT.

The V and J genes are TRBV11-2 and TRBJ2-7; a weak D match, TRBD2 (7 bases). The CDR3 contains 17 residues. In germline, CDR1 is SGHAT, CDR2 FQNNGV. V lost 3 bases, J lost 2 bases, and 20 bases lay in between. The CDR3: CASSFPEGGGLPYEQYF. The CDR3 coding sequence is TGTGCCAGCAGCTTCCCGGAGGGGGGGGGATTACCCTACGAGCAGTACTTC.

This clone has only a few counts. The chain uses TRBV19 and TRBJ2-6; D is possibly TRBD1 (6 bases). The germline V gene encodes CDR1 LNHDA and CDR2 SQIVND (reference sequence). V was clipped by 8 bases and J by 1 base, with 15 bases between them. The CDR3 runs 16 residues. The CDR3 DNA follows: TGTGCCAGTCTAACTACAGGGCAATCTGGGGCCAACGTCCTGACTTTC. Protein: CASLTTGQSGANVLTF.

The chain joins TRBV5-4 to TRBJ2-1; 10 positions agree with TRBD2. This CDR3 comprises 15 residues. Germline CDR1 and CDR2: SGHNT and YYREEE (reference sequence). Trimming took 5 bases from V and 4 from J; bases not matched to a gene: 6. CDR3 residues: CASRLAGALYNEQFF. CDR3 nucleotides: TGTGCCAGCAGGCTAGCGGGGGCCCTGTACAATGAGCAGTTCTTC.